The rows below give T cell receptor beta chains drawn from one sample of a study of T cell responses to AZD1222 COVID-19 vaccine. This table comes from immunoSEQ multiplex PCR, and its TCRdb copy is limited to in-frame clones, with some not included. The sample records 150,000 to 200,000 clones, more than 75% being singletons. The sample consisted of peripheral blood, taken 28 days after the second AZD1222 dose. All receptors derive from an adult who received the AZD1222 COVID-19 vaccine. CDR3s include the opening cysteine and the closing phenylalanine or tryptophan. Each record gives: CDR3 DNA, CDR3 protein, J gene, clone size, D gene, V gene. The D gene is left open where the match is weak. The size of a clone is reported for some rows only, either as once, few or many, or as a class for expanded clones.

cdr3_nt: TGTGCCAGCAGTTTAGTGCAGGGTAACACTGAAGCTTTCTTT
cdr3_aa: CASSLVQGNTEAFF
j_call: TRBJ1-1
clone_size: -
d_call: -
v_call: TRBV28

cdr3_nt: TGTGCCAGCAGCCCCCGGGGTAGCGGGAGCCCGAGTGGGGAGCTGTTTTTT
cdr3_aa: CASSPRGSGSPSGELFF
j_call: TRBJ2-2
clone_size: -
d_call: TRBD2
v_call: TRBV7-2

cdr3_nt: TGTGCCAGCTCTCTGGGACAGGGGTGGCTCAATGAGCAGTTCTTC
cdr3_aa: CASSLGQGWLNEQFF
j_call: TRBJ2-1
clone_size: once
d_call: TRBD1
v_call: TRBV18

cdr3_nt: TGTGCCAGCAGCTTCGGCCCAGGGGAGAATTCACCCCTCCACTTT
cdr3_aa: CASSFGPGENSPLHF
j_call: TRBJ1-6
clone_size: -
d_call: -
v_call: TRBV5-6

cdr3_nt: TGTGCCAGCAGCTTAAGTCCGGGGGCCAACGTCCTGACTTTC
cdr3_aa: CASSLSPGANVLTF
j_call: TRBJ2-6
clone_size: -
d_call: -
v_call: TRBV7-3

cdr3_nt: TGTGCCACCCCAGGTGATGAGCAGTTCTTC
cdr3_aa: CATPGDEQFF
j_call: TRBJ2-1
clone_size: -
d_call: -
v_call: TRBV12-3/TRBV12-4

cdr3_nt: TGTGCCAGCAGCTTCTCCGGGACGGCAAATCAGCCCCAGCATTTT
cdr3_aa: CASSFSGTANQPQHF
j_call: TRBJ1-5
clone_size: -
d_call: -
v_call: TRBV5-6

cdr3_nt: TGTGCCAGCAGTTCCGGGACCCAGCAGTACTTC
cdr3_aa: CASSSGTQQYF
j_call: TRBJ2-7
clone_size: -
d_call: -
v_call: TRBV6-4

cdr3_nt: TGTGCCAGCAGCGAGCCCGGCGGTTCCTACGAGCAGTACTTC
cdr3_aa: CASSEPGGSYEQYF
j_call: TRBJ2-7
clone_size: -
d_call: -
v_call: TRBV7-2

cdr3_nt: TGTGCCAGCAGCTTACCGGACGGATTCTACGAGCAGTACTTC
cdr3_aa: CASSLPDGFYEQYF
j_call: TRBJ2-7
clone_size: -
d_call: -
v_call: TRBV7-9

cdr3_nt: TGTGCCAGTAGTATCTTTACTAGCGGCACCGGGGAGCTGTTTTTT
cdr3_aa: CASSIFTSGTGELFF
j_call: TRBJ2-2
clone_size: -
d_call: TRBD2
v_call: TRBV19

cdr3_nt: TGTGCCAGCAGCCAAGTGGAAGGGGGCTCCTCGGAGACCCAGTACTTC
cdr3_aa: CASSQVEGGSSETQYF
j_call: TRBJ2-5
clone_size: -
d_call: TRBD1
v_call: TRBV14

cdr3_nt: TGTGCCAGCAGCTCGTACAATCAGCCCCAGCATTTT
cdr3_aa: CASSSYNQPQHF
j_call: TRBJ1-5
clone_size: -
d_call: -
v_call: TRBV7-2

cdr3_nt: TGTGCCAGCAGCCAAGACAGAGGGACCCATCAGCCCCAGCATTTT
cdr3_aa: CASSQDRGTHQPQHF
j_call: TRBJ1-5
clone_size: once
d_call: -
v_call: TRBV3-1/TRBV3-2

cdr3_nt: TGTGCCAGCAGCTTTAGCGGGGGCCCTTCCTACGAGCAGTACTTC
cdr3_aa: CASSFSGGPSYEQYF
j_call: TRBJ2-7
clone_size: -
d_call: TRBD2
v_call: TRBV5-5

cdr3_nt: TGTGCCAGCAGTTTGCCAGACCTCTATTTCTATGGCTACACCTTC
cdr3_aa: CASSLPDLYFYGYTF
j_call: TRBJ1-2
clone_size: -
d_call: -
v_call: TRBV28

cdr3_nt: TGCAGCGTTAGGACAGGCCCGTCTGGAAACACCATATATTTT
cdr3_aa: CSVRTGPSGNTIYF
j_call: TRBJ1-3
clone_size: -
d_call: TRBD1
v_call: TRBV29-1

cdr3_nt: TGTGCCAGCAGCCAGGACCACGTGCGCACCGGGGAGCTGTTTTTT
cdr3_aa: CASSQDHVRTGELFF
j_call: TRBJ2-2
clone_size: -
d_call: -
v_call: TRBV7-2

cdr3_nt: TGTGCCAGCAGTTTCCAGGGGAGCAATCAGCCCCAGCATTTT
cdr3_aa: CASSFQGSNQPQHF
j_call: TRBJ1-5
clone_size: -
d_call: -
v_call: TRBV27

cdr3_nt: TGCGCCAGCAGCTCCTCGTTGCCAGGGGGGTACGAGCAGTACTTC
cdr3_aa: CASSSSLPGGYEQYF
j_call: TRBJ2-7
clone_size: -
d_call: -
v_call: TRBV4-1

cdr3_nt: TGTGCCAGTAGACGACAGGCGGGGCCTGAAGCTTTCTTT
cdr3_aa: CASRRQAGPEAFF
j_call: TRBJ1-1
clone_size: -
d_call: -
v_call: TRBV19

cdr3_nt: TGTGCCAGCAGCTTAGTCTTCCAGGGCTCTGGGGCCAACGTCCTGACTTTC
cdr3_aa: CASSLVFQGSGANVLTF
j_call: TRBJ2-6
clone_size: -
d_call: -
v_call: TRBV7-9

cdr3_nt: TGTGCCAGCAGCGTCACAGGGACCTCTGGAAACACCATATATTTT
cdr3_aa: CASSVTGTSGNTIYF
j_call: TRBJ1-3
clone_size: -
d_call: -
v_call: TRBV9

cdr3_nt: TGTGCCAGTAGTATCAGGGGTGAAAAACTGTTTTTT
cdr3_aa: CASSIRGEKLFF
j_call: TRBJ1-4
clone_size: -
d_call: -
v_call: TRBV19

cdr3_nt: TGTGCCAACACCCCGCTCCGCGACATTCAGTACTTC
cdr3_aa: CANTPLRDIQYF
j_call: TRBJ2-4
clone_size: -
d_call: -
v_call: TRBV5-3

cdr3_nt: TGCGCCAGCAGCTTGGCGGGGGACTATGGCTACACCTTC
cdr3_aa: CASSLAGDYGYTF
j_call: TRBJ1-2
clone_size: -
d_call: -
v_call: TRBV5-1

cdr3_nt: TGTGCCAGCAGCTTTGGGGGACAGAAAGAGACCCAGTACTTC
cdr3_aa: CASSFGGQKETQYF
j_call: TRBJ2-5
clone_size: -
d_call: TRBD1
v_call: TRBV7-9

cdr3_nt: TGCAGCGTCGACGGGGACAGGGAAGCGGAGACCCAGTACTTC
cdr3_aa: CSVDGDREAETQYF
j_call: TRBJ2-5
clone_size: -
d_call: TRBD1
v_call: TRBV29-1

cdr3_nt: TGTGCCAGCAGTGAATCTTGGGGGGGAAAGGGGCAAAACTACGAGCAGTACTTC
cdr3_aa: CASSESWGGKGQNYEQYF
j_call: TRBJ2-7
clone_size: once
d_call: TRBD2
v_call: TRBV25-1

cdr3_nt: TGTGCCAGCAGCTTTCGCCCCGGGGAGCTGTTTTTT
cdr3_aa: CASSFRPGELFF
j_call: TRBJ2-2
clone_size: -
d_call: -
v_call: TRBV7-3

cdr3_nt: TGTGCCTGGAGTAGGGGGACTAGCGGGCCCGAGCAGTTCTTC
cdr3_aa: CAWSRGTSGPEQFF
j_call: TRBJ2-1
clone_size: few
d_call: TRBD2
v_call: TRBV30